The clone carrying this T cell receptor beta chain showed up many times. Amplification of TCR alpha and beta CDR3 regions from RNA used iRepertoire nested multiplex PCR. TCRdb ran MiXCR on the multiplex PCR reads and lists one entry per CDR3 protein. The sample has fewer than 90,000 distinct CDR3 sequences, less than 30% seen once; the top ten hold more than 6.5%. The data derive from a study of glioma-infiltrating T cells. From germline, CDR1 is MNHNS and CDR2 SASEGT. The trim removed 6 bases at V and 0 bases at J, leaving 8 bases unmatched. The CDR3 runs 15 residues. Sequenced input: glioma tissue, nonneoplastic brain tissue, or PBMCs (not recorded which). The clonotype was recovered from a human donor with low-grade glioma or glioblastoma, undergoing nonglioma brain surgery, or in good health (not recorded which). This chain uses TRBV6-1 with TRBJ2-7; 7 nucleotides match TRBD2. The chain's CDR3 is CASRWGGSRSYEQYF. CDR3 nucleotide sequence: TGTGCCAGCAGATGGGGCGGGAGCCGCTCCTACGAGCAGTACTTC.